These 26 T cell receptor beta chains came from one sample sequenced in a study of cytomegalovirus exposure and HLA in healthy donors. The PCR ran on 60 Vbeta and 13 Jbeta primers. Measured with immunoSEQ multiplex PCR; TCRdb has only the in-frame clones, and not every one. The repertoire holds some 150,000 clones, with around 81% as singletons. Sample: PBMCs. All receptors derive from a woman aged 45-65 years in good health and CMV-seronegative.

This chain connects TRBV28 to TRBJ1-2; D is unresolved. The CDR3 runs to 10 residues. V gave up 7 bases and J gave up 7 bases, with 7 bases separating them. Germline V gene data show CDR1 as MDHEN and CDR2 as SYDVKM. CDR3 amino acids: CASNGSGYTF. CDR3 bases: TGTGCCAGCAACGGGAGTGGCTACACCTTC.

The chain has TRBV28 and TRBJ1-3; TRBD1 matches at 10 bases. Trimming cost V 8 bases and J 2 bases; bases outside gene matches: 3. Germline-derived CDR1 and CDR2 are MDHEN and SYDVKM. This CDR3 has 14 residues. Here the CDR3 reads CASGDRGPGNTIYF. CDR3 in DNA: TGTGCCAGCGGGGACAGGGGACCTGGAAACACCATATATTTT. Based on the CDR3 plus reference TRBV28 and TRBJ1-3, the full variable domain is DVKVTQSSRYLVKRTGEKVFLECVQDMDHENMFWYRQDPGLGLRLIYFSYDVKMKEKGDIPEGYSVSREKKERFSLILESASTNQTSMYLCASGDRGPGNTIYFGEGSWLTVV.

CDR3 amino acids: CASKSPGTGETEAFF. CDR3 bases: TGTGCCAGCAAAAGTCCCGGGACAGGGGAGACTGAAGCTTTCTTT. V gene TRBV27 combines with J gene TRBJ1-1; TRBD1 agrees at 10 bases. The CDR3 extends over 15 amino acids. Germline lookup yields CDR1 MNHEY and CDR2 SMNVEV (reference sequence). Trimming cost V 7 bases and J 5 bases; bases outside gene matches: 10.

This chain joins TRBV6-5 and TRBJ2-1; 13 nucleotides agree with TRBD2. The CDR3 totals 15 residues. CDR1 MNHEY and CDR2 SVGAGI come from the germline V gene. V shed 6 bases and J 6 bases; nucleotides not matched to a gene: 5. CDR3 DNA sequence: TGTGCCAGCAGCCCCGGGACTAGCGGGATCAATGAGCAGTTCTTC. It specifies CASSPGTSGINEQFF.

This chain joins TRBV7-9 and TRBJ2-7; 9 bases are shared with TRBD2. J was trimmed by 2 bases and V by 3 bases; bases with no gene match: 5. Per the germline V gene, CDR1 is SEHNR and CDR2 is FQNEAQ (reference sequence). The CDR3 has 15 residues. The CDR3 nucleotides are TGTGCCAGCAGCTTTTTAGCGGGAGCAACCTACGAGCAGTACTTC. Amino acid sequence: CASSFLAGATYEQYF. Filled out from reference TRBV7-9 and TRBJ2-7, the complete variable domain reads DTGVSQNPRHKITKRGQNVTFRCDPISEHNRLYWYRQTLGQGPEFLTYFQNEAQLEKSRLLSDRFSAERPKGSFSTLEIQRTEQGDSAMYLCASSFLAGATYEQYFGPGTRLTVT.

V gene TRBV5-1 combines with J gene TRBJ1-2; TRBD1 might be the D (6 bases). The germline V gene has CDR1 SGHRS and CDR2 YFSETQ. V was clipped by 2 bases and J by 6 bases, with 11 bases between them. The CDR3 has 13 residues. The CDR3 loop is CASSLGQQNGYTF. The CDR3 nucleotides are TGCGCCAGCAGCTTAGGACAGCAAAATGGCTACACCTTC.

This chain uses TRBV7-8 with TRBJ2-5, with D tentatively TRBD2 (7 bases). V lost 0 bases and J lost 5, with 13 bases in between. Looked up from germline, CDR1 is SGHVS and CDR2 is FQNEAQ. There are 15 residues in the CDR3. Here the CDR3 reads CASSLARGALETQYF. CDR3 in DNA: TGTGCCAGCAGCTTAGCCCGGGGGGCCTTGGAGACCCAGTACTTC. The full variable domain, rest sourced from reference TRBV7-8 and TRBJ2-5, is GAGVSQSPRYKVAKRGQDVALRCDPISGHVSLFWYQQALGQGPEFLTYFQNEAQLDKSGLPSDRFFAERPEGSVSTLKIQRTQQEDSAVYLCASSLARGALETQYFGPGTRLLVL.

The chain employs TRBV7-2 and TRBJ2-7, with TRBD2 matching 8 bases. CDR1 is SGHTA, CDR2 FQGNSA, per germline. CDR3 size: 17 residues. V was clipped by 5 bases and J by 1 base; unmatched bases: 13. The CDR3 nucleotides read TGTGCCAGCAGCCAATGGGGGCTAGCGGGCCGATCCTACGAGCAGTACTTC. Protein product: CASSQWGLAGRSYEQYF.

The CDR3 nucleotides are TGCGCCAGCAGCCAAGATCTGGGACAGGGGTACTACGAGCAGTACTTC. Amino acid sequence: CASSQDLGQGYYEQYF. V is TRBV4-3 and J is TRBJ2-7; TRBD1 agrees at 10 bases. Germline-derived CDR1 and CDR2 are LGHNA and YSLEER. V was pared by 0 bases and J by 3 bases, with 5 bases of the junction left unmatched. This CDR3 has 16 amino acids.

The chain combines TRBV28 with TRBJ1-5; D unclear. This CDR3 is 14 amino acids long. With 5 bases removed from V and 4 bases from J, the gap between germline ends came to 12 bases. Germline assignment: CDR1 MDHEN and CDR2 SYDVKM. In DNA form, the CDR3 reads TGTGCCAGCAGTCCCGCGGGGATAAATCAGCCCCAGCATTTT. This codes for CASSPAGINQPQHF.

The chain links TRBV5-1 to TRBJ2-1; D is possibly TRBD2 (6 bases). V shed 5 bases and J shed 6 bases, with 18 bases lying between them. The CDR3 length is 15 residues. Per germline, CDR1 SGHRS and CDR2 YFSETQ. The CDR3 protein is CASRRVAEGFNEQFF. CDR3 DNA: TGCGCCAGCAGACGCGTAGCGGAGGGCTTCAATGAGCAGTTCTTC.

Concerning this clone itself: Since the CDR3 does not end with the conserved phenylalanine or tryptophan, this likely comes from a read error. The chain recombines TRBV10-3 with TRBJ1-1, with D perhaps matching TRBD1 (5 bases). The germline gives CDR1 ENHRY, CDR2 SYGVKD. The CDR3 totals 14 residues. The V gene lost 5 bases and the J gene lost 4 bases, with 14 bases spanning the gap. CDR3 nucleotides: TGTGCCATCAGTATGACAGCTCCCAGCACTGAAGCTTTCCTT. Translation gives CAISMTAPSTEAFL.

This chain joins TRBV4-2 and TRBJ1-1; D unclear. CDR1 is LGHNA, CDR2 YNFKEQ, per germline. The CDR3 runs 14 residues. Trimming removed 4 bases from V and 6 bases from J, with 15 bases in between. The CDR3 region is CASSPKPSAAEAFF. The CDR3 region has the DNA TGTGCCAGCAGCCCCAAGCCGTCTGCGGCTGAAGCTTTCTTT.

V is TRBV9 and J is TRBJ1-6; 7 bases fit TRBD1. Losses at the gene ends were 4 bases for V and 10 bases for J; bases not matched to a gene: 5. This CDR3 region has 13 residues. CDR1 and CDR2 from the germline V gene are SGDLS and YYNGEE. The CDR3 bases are TGTGCCAGCAGCCCTTGGGACAGCTCACCCCTCCACTTT. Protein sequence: CASSPWDSSPLHF.

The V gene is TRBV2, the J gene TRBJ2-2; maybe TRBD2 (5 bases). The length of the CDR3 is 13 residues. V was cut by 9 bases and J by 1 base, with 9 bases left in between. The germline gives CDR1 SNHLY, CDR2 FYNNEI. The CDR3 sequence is CASLGMNTGELFF. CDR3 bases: TGTGCCAGTCTCGGGATGAACACCGGGGAGCTGTTTTTT.

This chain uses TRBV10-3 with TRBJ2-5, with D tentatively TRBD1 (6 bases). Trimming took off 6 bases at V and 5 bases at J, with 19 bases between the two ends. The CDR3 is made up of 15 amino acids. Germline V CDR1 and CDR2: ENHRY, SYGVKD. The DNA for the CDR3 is TGTGCCATCAGCGAAGGACAGCCAGAGGGGGAGACCCAGTACTTC. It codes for CAISEGQPEGETQYF.

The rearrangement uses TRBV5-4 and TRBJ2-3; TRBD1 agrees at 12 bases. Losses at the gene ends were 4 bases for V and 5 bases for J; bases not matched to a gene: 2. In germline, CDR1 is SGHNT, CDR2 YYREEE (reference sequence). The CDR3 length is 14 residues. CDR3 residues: CASSRDRGQDTQYF. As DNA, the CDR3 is TGTGCCAGCAGCCGGGACAGGGGGCAAGATACGCAGTATTTT.

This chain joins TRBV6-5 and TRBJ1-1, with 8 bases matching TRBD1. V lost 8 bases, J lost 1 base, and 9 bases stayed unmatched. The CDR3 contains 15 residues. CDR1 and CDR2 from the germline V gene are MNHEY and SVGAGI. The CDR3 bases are TGTGCCAGCGCAGCCCGGACAGGGCCGAACACTGAAGCTTTCTTT. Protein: CASAARTGPNTEAFF.

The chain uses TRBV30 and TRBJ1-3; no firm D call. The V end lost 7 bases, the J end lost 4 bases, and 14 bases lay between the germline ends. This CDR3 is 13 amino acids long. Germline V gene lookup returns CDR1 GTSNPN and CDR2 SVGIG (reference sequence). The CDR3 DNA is TGTGCCTCCAGTGTGAGTCGGGGAAACACCATATATTTT. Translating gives CASSVSRGNTIYF. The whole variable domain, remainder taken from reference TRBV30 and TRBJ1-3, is SQTIHQWPATLVQPVGSPLSLECTVEGTSNPNLYWYRQAAGRGLQLLFYSVGIGQISSEVPQNLSASRPQDRQFILSSKKLLLSDSGFYLCASSVSRGNTIYFGEGSWLTVV.

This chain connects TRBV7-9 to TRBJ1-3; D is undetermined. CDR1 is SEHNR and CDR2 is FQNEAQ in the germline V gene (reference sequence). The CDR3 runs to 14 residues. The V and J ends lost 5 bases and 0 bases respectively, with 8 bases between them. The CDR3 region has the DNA TGTGCCAGCAGCATTCCCAACTCTGGAAACACCATATATTTT. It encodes CASSIPNSGNTIYF. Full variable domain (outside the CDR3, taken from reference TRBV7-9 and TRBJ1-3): DTGVSQNPRHKITKRGQNVTFRCDPISEHNRLYWYRQTLGQGPEFLTYFQNEAQLEKSRLLSDRFSAERPKGSFSTLEIQRTEQGDSAMYLCASSIPNSGNTIYFGEGSWLTVV.

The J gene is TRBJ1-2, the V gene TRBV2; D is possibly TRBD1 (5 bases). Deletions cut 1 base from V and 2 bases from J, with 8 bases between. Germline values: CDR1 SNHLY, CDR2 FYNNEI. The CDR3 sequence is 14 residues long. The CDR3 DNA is TGTGCCAGCAGTGAAGGGGCAGGGAACTATGGCTACACCTTC. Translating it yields CASSEGAGNYGYTF.

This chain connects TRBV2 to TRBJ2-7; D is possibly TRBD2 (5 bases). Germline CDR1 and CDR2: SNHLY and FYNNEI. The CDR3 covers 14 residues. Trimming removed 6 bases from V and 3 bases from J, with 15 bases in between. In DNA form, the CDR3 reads TGTGCCAGCAGAAGCGGTTCAGGAATCTACGAGCAGTACTTC. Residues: CASRSGSGIYEQYF.

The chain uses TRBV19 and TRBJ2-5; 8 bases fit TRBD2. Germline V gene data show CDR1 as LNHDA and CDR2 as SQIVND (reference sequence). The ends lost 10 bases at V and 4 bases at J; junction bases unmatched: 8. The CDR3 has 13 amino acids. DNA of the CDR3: TGTGCCACCGCGGGGGGTAGCCGAGAGACCCAGTACTTC. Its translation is CATAGGSRETQYF.

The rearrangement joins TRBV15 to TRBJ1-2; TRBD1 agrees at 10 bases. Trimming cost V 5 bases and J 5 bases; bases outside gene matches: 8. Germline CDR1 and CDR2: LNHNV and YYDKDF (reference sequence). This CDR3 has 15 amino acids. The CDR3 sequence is CATSSRRDRGYGYTF. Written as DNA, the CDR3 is TGTGCCACCAGCTCACGGAGGGACAGGGGATATGGCTACACCTTC. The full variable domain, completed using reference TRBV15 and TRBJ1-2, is DAMVIQNPRYQVTQFGKPVTLSCSQTLNHNVMYWYQQKSSQAPKLLFHYYDKDFNNEADTPDNFQSRRPNTSFCFLDIRSPGLGDTAMYLCATSSRRDRGYGYTFGSGTRLTVV.

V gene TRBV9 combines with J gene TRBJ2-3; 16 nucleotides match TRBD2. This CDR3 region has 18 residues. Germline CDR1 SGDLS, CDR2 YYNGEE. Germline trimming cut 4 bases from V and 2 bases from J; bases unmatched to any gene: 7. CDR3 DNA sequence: TGTGCCAGCAGCCGTCGGGGACTAGCGGGGGGGAACACAGATACGCAGTATTTT. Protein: CASSRRGLAGGNTDTQYF. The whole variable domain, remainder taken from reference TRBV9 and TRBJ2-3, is DSGVTQTPKHLITATGQRVTLRCSPRSGDLSVYWYQQSLDQGLQFLIQYYNGEERAKGNILERFSAQQFPDLHSELNLSSLELGDSALYFCASSRRGLAGGNTDTQYFGPGTRLTVL.

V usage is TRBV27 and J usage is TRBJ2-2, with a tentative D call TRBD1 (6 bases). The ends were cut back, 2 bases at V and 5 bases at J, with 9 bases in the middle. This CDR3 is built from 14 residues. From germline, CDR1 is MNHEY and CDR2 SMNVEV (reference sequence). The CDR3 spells CASSLTGITGELFF. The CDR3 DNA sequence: TGTGCCAGCAGTTTAACAGGGATAACCGGGGAGCTGTTTTTT.